These T cell receptor beta chains were read from a single sample in a study of T cell responses to AZD1222 COVID-19 vaccine. The method was immunoSEQ multiplex PCR; TCRdb's version includes in-frame clones alone and lacks a portion of them. The sample holds 84,000 or so clones, about 85% seen once. The material was peripheral blood, obtained on day 0 of AZD1222 vaccination. Receptors were obtained from an adult in good health. CDR3s include the opening cysteine and the closing phenylalanine or tryptophan. The order of the fields is clone size, CDR3 length, J gene, D gene, V gene, CDR3 protein, CDR3 DNA. D genes are given only for firm matches. Only some rows state a clone size, as once, few, many or a class for expanded clones.

clone_size: .; cdr3_length: 13; j_call: TRBJ1-2; d_call: TRBD1; v_call: TRBV29-1; cdr3_aa: CSVEGQGGHGYTF; cdr3_nt: TGCAGCGTTGAGGGACAGGGGGGACATGGCTACACCTTC
clone_size: .; cdr3_length: 13; j_call: TRBJ2-7; d_call: .; v_call: TRBV12-3/TRBV12-4; cdr3_aa: CASSLGRGNEQYF; cdr3_nt: TGTGCCAGCAGTTTAGGGAGGGGGAACGAGCAGTACTTC
clone_size: .; cdr3_length: 15; j_call: TRBJ1-5; d_call: TRBD1; v_call: TRBV18; cdr3_aa: CASSPQTGGNQPQHF; cdr3_nt: TGTGCCAGCTCACCCCAGACAGGGGGCAATCAGCCCCAGCATTTT
clone_size: .; cdr3_length: 13; j_call: TRBJ1-1; d_call: .; v_call: TRBV7-2; cdr3_aa: CASSLTRNTEAFF; cdr3_nt: TGTGCCAGCAGCTTAACCAGGAACACTGAAGCTTTCTTT
clone_size: .; cdr3_length: 16; j_call: TRBJ2-3; d_call: TRBD2; v_call: TRBV30; cdr3_aa: CARAGTSGSSTDTQYF; cdr3_nt: TGTGCTCGGGCCGGGACTAGCGGGTCTTCTACAGATACGCAGTATTTT
clone_size: .; cdr3_length: 17; j_call: TRBJ2-1; d_call: TRBD2; v_call: TRBV5-8; cdr3_aa: CASSLFRAGASYNEQFF; cdr3_nt: TGTGCCAGCAGCTTGTTTAGGGCGGGAGCTTCCTACAATGAGCAGTTCTTC
clone_size: .; cdr3_length: 15; j_call: TRBJ2-2; d_call: .; v_call: TRBV5-1; cdr3_aa: CASSLGTQGTGELFF; cdr3_nt: TGCGCCAGCAGCTTGGGGACCCAGGGAACCGGGGAGCTGTTTTTT
clone_size: .; cdr3_length: 14; j_call: TRBJ1-2; d_call: .; v_call: TRBV7-2; cdr3_aa: CASSLGRGVYGYTF; cdr3_nt: TGTGCCAGCAGCTTAGGGAGGGGGGTCTATGGCTACACCTTC
clone_size: few; cdr3_length: 12; j_call: TRBJ1-2; d_call: .; v_call: TRBV7-8; cdr3_aa: CASSPVVYGYTF; cdr3_nt: TGTGCCAGCAGCCCGGTCGTTTATGGCTACACCTTC
clone_size: .; cdr3_length: 14; j_call: TRBJ2-3; d_call: .; v_call: TRBV2; cdr3_aa: CASSAAQVTDTQYF; cdr3_nt: TGTGCCAGCAGTGCCGCCCAGGTCACAGATACGCAGTATTTT
clone_size: .; cdr3_length: 15; j_call: TRBJ2-7; d_call: TRBD1; v_call: TRBV7-9; cdr3_aa: CASQPRDSPTYEQYF; cdr3_nt: TGTGCCAGCCAACCCCGGGACAGCCCTACCTACGAGCAGTACTTC
clone_size: .; cdr3_length: 12; j_call: TRBJ1-4; d_call: .; v_call: TRBV5-6; cdr3_aa: CASSFVREKLFF; cdr3_nt: TGTGCCAGCAGCTTCGTGCGGGAAAAACTGTTTTTT
clone_size: .; cdr3_length: 15; j_call: TRBJ1-2; d_call: .; v_call: TRBV6-5; cdr3_aa: CASSRSGRRYYGYTF; cdr3_nt: TGTGCCAGCTCGAGGTCGGGTAGAAGGTACTATGGCTACACCTTC
clone_size: .; cdr3_length: 18; j_call: TRBJ2-7; d_call: TRBD1; v_call: TRBV7-9; cdr3_aa: CASSLARQGSIYSYEQYF; cdr3_nt: TGTGCCAGCAGCTTAGCTAGACAGGGATCAATATACTCCTACGAGCAGTACTTC
clone_size: .; cdr3_length: 13; j_call: TRBJ1-1; d_call: TRBD1; v_call: TRBV3-1/TRBV3-2; cdr3_aa: CASSSQGGTEAFF; cdr3_nt: TGTGCCAGCAGCAGTCAGGGGGGCACTGAAGCTTTCTTT
clone_size: .; cdr3_length: 16; j_call: TRBJ1-6; d_call: .; v_call: TRBV2; cdr3_aa: CASSTDGSSYNSPLHF; cdr3_nt: TGTGCCAGCAGCACGGACGGAAGCTCCTATAATTCACCCCTCCACTTT
clone_size: .; cdr3_length: 19; j_call: TRBJ2-2; d_call: TRBD2; v_call: TRBV4-2; cdr3_aa: CASSPSLPGLATNTGELFF; cdr3_nt: TGTGCCAGCAGCCCAAGCCTTCCGGGACTAGCGACGAACACCGGGGAGCTGTTTTTT
clone_size: .; cdr3_length: 15; j_call: TRBJ1-1; d_call: .; v_call: TRBV19; cdr3_aa: CASTTITRDKTEAFF; cdr3_nt: TGTGCCAGTACTACGATAACCCGGGACAAAACTGAAGCTTTCTTT
clone_size: .; cdr3_length: 12; j_call: TRBJ1-1; d_call: .; v_call: TRBV6-1; cdr3_aa: CASSERRAEAFF; cdr3_nt: TGTGCCAGCAGTGAGAGGCGCGCGGAAGCTTTCTTT
clone_size: .; cdr3_length: 13; j_call: TRBJ2-1; d_call: .; v_call: TRBV11-3; cdr3_aa: CASSLVGETKQFF; cdr3_nt: TGTGCCAGCAGCTTAGTCGGGGAAACCAAGCAGTTCTTC
clone_size: .; cdr3_length: 18; j_call: TRBJ1-6; d_call: .; v_call: TRBV4-3; cdr3_aa: CASSQDGGARDYNSPLHF; cdr3_nt: TGCGCCAGCAGCCAAGATGGGGGGGCCAGAGACTATAATTCACCCCTCCACTTT
clone_size: .; cdr3_length: 17; j_call: TRBJ1-4; d_call: .; v_call: TRBV5-1; cdr3_aa: CASSLAGGGTGTEKLFF; cdr3_nt: TGCGCCAGCAGCTTGGCCGGTGGGGGAACAGGGACCGAAAAACTGTTTTTT
clone_size: .; cdr3_length: 14; j_call: TRBJ1-1; d_call: TRBD1; v_call: TRBV10-3; cdr3_aa: CAINKGQGDSEAFF; cdr3_nt: TGTGCCATCAACAAGGGACAGGGGGACAGTGAAGCTTTCTTT
clone_size: .; cdr3_length: 15; j_call: TRBJ1-1; d_call: .; v_call: TRBV19; cdr3_aa: CASSLRRGLNTEAFF; cdr3_nt: TGTGCCAGTAGTCTCCGCAGGGGTCTGAACACTGAAGCTTTCTTT
clone_size: .; cdr3_length: 16; j_call: TRBJ2-1; d_call: .; v_call: TRBV7-3; cdr3_aa: CASSLKVGLPYNEQFF; cdr3_nt: TGTGCCAGCAGCTTAAAAGTTGGGCTACCCTACAATGAGCAGTTCTTC
clone_size: .; cdr3_length: 13; j_call: TRBJ2-3; d_call: .; v_call: TRBV7-3; cdr3_aa: CASSHRGTDTQYF; cdr3_nt: TGTGCCAGCAGCCATCGAGGCACAGATACGCAGTATTTT
clone_size: once; cdr3_length: 14; j_call: TRBJ1-6; d_call: .; v_call: TRBV6-1; cdr3_aa: CASSEAGAGSPLHF; cdr3_nt: TGTGCCAGCAGTGAAGCAGGGGCTGGGTCACCCCTCCACTTT
clone_size: .; cdr3_length: 17; j_call: TRBJ2-1; d_call: TRBD2; v_call: TRBV19; cdr3_aa: CASRREGASGREYEQFF; cdr3_nt: TGTGCCAGTAGAAGGGAGGGGGCTAGCGGGAGAGAATATGAGCAGTTCTTC
clone_size: .; cdr3_length: 14; j_call: TRBJ1-1; d_call: .; v_call: TRBV6-2/TRBV6-3; cdr3_aa: CASSYQGMNTEAFF; cdr3_nt: TGTGCCAGCAGTTACCAGGGGATGAACACTGAAGCTTTCTTT
clone_size: .; cdr3_length: 12; j_call: TRBJ1-2; d_call: .; v_call: TRBV14; cdr3_aa: CASSPVNYGYTF; cdr3_nt: TGTGCCAGCAGCCCAGTCAACTATGGCTACACCTTC
clone_size: .; cdr3_length: 16; j_call: TRBJ2-7; d_call: TRBD2; v_call: TRBV18; cdr3_aa: CASSPSAAGVTYEQYF; cdr3_nt: TGTGCCAGCTCACCCTCAGCCGCGGGAGTAACCTACGAGCAGTACTTC
clone_size: .; cdr3_length: 15; j_call: TRBJ2-1; d_call: TRBD1; v_call: TRBV11-2; cdr3_aa: CASSLGQGPYNEQFF; cdr3_nt: TGTGCCAGCAGCCTGGGACAGGGGCCCTACAATGAGCAGTTCTTC
clone_size: .; cdr3_length: 16; j_call: TRBJ2-1; d_call: TRBD2; v_call: TRBV5-6; cdr3_aa: CASSLARLAGHNEQFF; cdr3_nt: TGTGCCAGCAGCTTGGCCAGGCTAGCGGGCCACAATGAGCAGTTCTTC
clone_size: .; cdr3_length: 15; j_call: TRBJ2-7; d_call: TRBD1; v_call: TRBV7-9; cdr3_aa: CASSLGGTGGWEQYF; cdr3_nt: TGTGCCAGCAGCTTAGGAGGGACAGGGGGCTGGGAGCAGTACTTC
clone_size: .; cdr3_length: 12; j_call: TRBJ2-7; d_call: TRBD2; v_call: TRBV3-1/TRBV3-2; cdr3_aa: CASSQEGTRKNF; cdr3_nt: TGTGCCAGCAGCCAAGAGGGGACTAGGAAGAACTTC
clone_size: .; cdr3_length: 16; j_call: TRBJ1-5; d_call: .; v_call: TRBV7-8; cdr3_aa: CASSLSRGKASQPQHF; cdr3_nt: TGTGCCAGCAGCTTATCAAGGGGGAAGGCGAGTCAGCCCCAGCATTTT
clone_size: .; cdr3_length: 16; j_call: TRBJ1-1; d_call: .; v_call: TRBV4-3; cdr3_aa: CASSQGPPGEGTEAFF; cdr3_nt: TGCGCCAGCAGCCAAGGTCCCCCAGGTGAAGGCACTGAAGCTTTCTTT